Below, 3 T cell receptor beta chains from the same sample are listed, as sequenced in a study of beta chain features in type 1 diabetes. The study reverse transcribed the entire isolated RNA, so it sequenced expressed TCRB transcripts. The method was immunoSEQ multiplex PCR; TCRdb's version includes in-frame clones alone and lacks a portion of them. The sample lists around 200,000 clones; about 13% were seen once. Sequencing was performed on central memory CD4+ T cells from blood. These receptors were taken from a woman younger than 35 in good health.

This clone occurred a few times. This chain links TRBV11-3 with TRBJ2-1, with 12 bases that match TRBD2. The CDR3 length is 13 residues. Germline CDR1 SGHNT, CDR2 YENEEA. J gave up 9 bases and V 3 bases, and 0 bases lay outside the gene matches. The CDR3 protein is CASSLTSGGEQFF. The CDR3 DNA reads as TGTGCCAGCAGCTTGACTAGCGGGGGTGAGCAGTTCTTC.

This chain joins TRBV28 and TRBJ2-7; 8 bases fit TRBD2. V dropped 6 bases and J dropped 2; count of bases not matched to a gene: 9. From germline, CDR1 is MDHEN and CDR2 SYDVKM. CDR3 size: 15 residues. This chain's CDR3 is CASRLSGSRTYEQYF. DNA for the CDR3: TGTGCCAGCAGGCTCAGCGGGAGTAGGACCTACGAGCAGTACTTC.

CDR3 coding DNA: TGTGCCACCAGCAAGGGCGACAGCCTGAACAAAAACATTCAGTACTTC. Translating it yields CATSKGDSLNKNIQYF. The chain joins TRBV15 to TRBJ2-4, with D perhaps matching TRBD1 (5 bases). Trimming shortened V by 4 bases and J by 3 bases, and 16 bases separated the two germline ends. Germline V lookup: CDR1 LNHNV, CDR2 YYDKDF (reference sequence). CDR3 length: 16 amino acids.